This passage covers 17 T cell receptor beta chains from one sample sequenced in a study of blood T cell repertoires in COVID-19. The table came from immunoSEQ multiplex PCR; TCRdb's copy has only in-frame clones and leaves some out. The sample yields around 300,000 clones, roughly nine tenths seen once. Material: PBMCs or T cells enriched from blood (not recorded which). The receptor set was obtained from a woman in her thirties or forties who had recovered from COVID-19.

This chain joins TRBV7-2 and TRBJ2-7; D is possibly TRBD1 (5 bases). Trimming shortened V by 0 bases and J by 4 bases, and 13 bases separated the two germline ends. Germline CDR1 SGHTA, CDR2 FQGNSA. CDR3 length: 15 residues. The CDR3 region has the DNA TGTGCCAGCAGCTTAGCGCTAATTTCAGGGTACGAGCAGTACTTC. It codes for CASSLALISGYEQYF.

The V and J genes are TRBV11-2 and TRBJ2-7; tentative D call: TRBD1 (6 bases). Germline V gene sequence: CDR1 SGHAT, CDR2 FQNNGV. The CDR3 loop spans 15 amino acids. The V and J ends lost 4 bases and 5 bases respectively, with 18 bases between them. The CDR3 here is CASSSPRQGFHEQYF. As DNA, the CDR3 is TGTGCCAGCAGCTCCCCACGTCAGGGGTTCCACGAGCAGTACTTC.

The chain has TRBV10-3 and TRBJ2-1, with 10 positions matching TRBD2. Germline trimming cut 11 bases from V and 0 bases from J; bases unmatched to any gene: 4. The CDR3 extends over 14 amino acids. CDR1 is ENHRY, CDR2 SYGVKD, per germline. The CDR3 is CAASSGSSYNEQFF. CDR3 nucleotide sequence: TGTGCCGCCTCTAGCGGGAGCTCCTACAATGAGCAGTTCTTC.

In this sample, this clone turned up a few times. The rearrangement joins TRBV5-4 to TRBJ1-4; D not resolved. CDR1 SGHNT and CDR2 YYREEE come from the germline V gene (reference sequence). This CDR3 region has 15 residues. V was pared by 3 bases and J by 8 bases, with 17 bases between. CDR3: CASSSGGRAGEKLFF. CDR3 DNA sequence: TGTGCCAGCAGCTCGGGCGGTAGAGCGGGAGAAAAACTGTTTTTT.

The rearrangement joins TRBV27 to TRBJ1-4; TRBD1 agrees at 8 bases. CDR3 length: 16 amino acids. Per the germline V gene, CDR1 is MNHEY and CDR2 is SMNVEV (reference sequence). V gave up 6 bases and J gave up 6 bases; unmatched junction bases: 12. The CDR3 nucleotides are TGTGCCAGCAGGCCCCCGGGTACAGGGGGGGATGAAAAACTGTTTTTT. This gives the protein CASRPPGTGGDEKLFF.

This chain uses TRBV30 with TRBJ1-5; no clear D. V was pared by 0 bases and J by 4 bases, with 13 bases between. The length of the CDR3 is 15 residues. Per the germline V gene, CDR1 is GTSNPN and CDR2 is SVGIG (reference sequence). CDR3 amino acids: CAWSVGNIANQPQHF. CDR3 nucleotide sequence: TGTGCCTGGAGTGTAGGAAACATAGCAAATCAGCCCCAGCATTTT.

The chain combines TRBV27 with TRBJ2-1, with 9 bases that match TRBD2. The CDR3 has 16 amino acids. V trimming: 3 bases; J trimming: 1 base; junction bases outside the gene matches: 4. Germline CDR1 reads MNHEY; CDR2 reads SMNVEV (reference sequence). The CDR3 sequence is CASSFSSGTSYNEQFF. CDR3 DNA sequence: TGTGCCAGCAGTTTTTCTAGCGGGACGTCCTACAATGAGCAGTTCTTC.

This clone was seen only a few times. This rearrangement joins TRBV2 to TRBJ1-5; 7 bases fit TRBD1. Unmatched junction bases numbered 4, after V lost 7 bases and J lost 4 bases. The germline V gene has CDR1 SNHLY and CDR2 FYNNEI. This CDR3 is 13 amino acids long. CDR3 loop: CASKGQVNQPQHF. CDR3 DNA sequence: TGTGCCAGCAAAGGACAGGTTAATCAGCCCCAGCATTTT.

The chain recombines TRBV27 with TRBJ1-6; the D gene is possibly TRBD1 (5 bases). The CDR3 is made up of 16 amino acids. V was cut by 7 bases and J by 7 bases, with 20 bases left in between. Looked up from germline, CDR1 is MNHEY and CDR2 is SMNVEV (reference sequence). CDR3 amino acids: CASTTMGRATNSPLHF. The CDR3, as DNA: TGTGCCAGCACCACCATGGGCAGGGCAACAAATTCACCCCTCCACTTT.

V gene TRBV4-1 combines with J gene TRBJ1-1, with 9 bases fitting TRBD1. The length of the CDR3 is 13 residues. V trimming: 8 bases; J trimming: 1 base; junction bases outside the gene matches: 2. Germline CDR1 MGHRA, CDR2 YSYEKL. CDR3 loop: CASSGQGNTEAFF. CDR3 bases: TGCGCCAGCTCGGGACAGGGGAACACTGAAGCTTTCTTT.

The gene calls are TRBV9 and TRBJ1-1; a possible D gene is TRBD1 (6 bases). The CDR3 has 14 residues. Trimming pared 3 bases from V and 2 bases from J, leaving 11 bases between. Germline lookup yields CDR1 SGDLS and CDR2 YYNGEE. CDR3 coding DNA: TGTGCCAGCAGCGGGGGACATGCTAACACTGAAGCTTTCTTT. Translation gives CASSGGHANTEAFF.

The rearrangement links TRBV18 to TRBJ2-1; 15 nucleotides match TRBD2. The V gene's germline CDR1 is KGHSH and CDR2 LQKENI. Trimming at V came to 4 bases and at J to 4 bases, leaving 5 bases not matched to a gene. The CDR3 has 17 residues. CDR3 bases: TGTGCCAGCTCACACCCGGGACTAGCGGGAGGATACAATGAGCAGTTCTTC. Protein product: CASSHPGLAGGYNEQFF.

The chain uses TRBV30 and TRBJ2-7; 10 bases are a match to TRBD2. The CDR3 totals 16 residues. Looked up from germline, CDR1 is GTSNPN and CDR2 is SVGIG (reference sequence). J was trimmed by 2 bases and V by 8 bases; bases with no gene match: 15. CDR3 DNA: TGTGCCGCCTACCGAGTCTCTAGCGGGGGAACCTACGAGCAGTACTTC. As protein: CAAYRVSSGGTYEQYF.

This rearrangement joins TRBV27 to TRBJ1-2; D might be TRBD1 (6 bases). This CDR3 spans 13 amino acids. Germline V gene data show CDR1 as MNHEY and CDR2 as SMNVEV (reference sequence). V was pared by 9 bases and J by 5 bases, with 16 bases between. The CDR3 is CARPRGSLYGYTF. In DNA form, the CDR3 reads TGTGCCAGACCTAGGGGGAGTCTTTATGGCTACACCTTC.

This clone was recorded many times. The chain employs TRBV2 and TRBJ1-5; tentative D call: TRBD1 (5 bases). Germline assignment: CDR1 SNHLY and CDR2 FYNNEI. Deletions cut 5 bases from V and 7 bases from J, with 12 bases between. The CDR3 extends over 13 amino acids. The CDR3 spells CASSPGEGQPQHF. CDR3 in DNA: TGTGCCAGCAGTCCCGGGGAGGGGCAGCCCCAGCATTTT.

The chain has TRBV4-3 and TRBJ2-1, with 8 bases that match TRBD2. Germline CDR1 is LGHNA and CDR2 is YSLEER. Unmatched junction bases numbered 7, after V lost 0 bases and J lost 3 bases. This CDR3 has 17 amino acids. CDR3 DNA: TGCGCCAGCAGCCAAGATTCGAGGAGCGGGGGCTACAATGAGCAGTTCTTC. Residues: CASSQDSRSGGYNEQFF.

V gene TRBV5-1 combines with J gene TRBJ2-2; D possibly corresponds to TRBD1 (6 bases). V was clipped by 3 bases and J by 4 bases, with 16 bases between them. Germline values: CDR1 SGHRS, CDR2 YFSETQ. The CDR3 totals 16 residues. The CDR3: CASSSDQTGTTGELFF. CDR3 in DNA: TGCGCCAGCAGCTCGGATCAAACAGGGACCACCGGGGAGCTGTTTTTT.